The 23 T cell receptor beta chains in this list originate from one sample, sequenced in a study of human T cells and chemical hapten exposure. Noted time point: patch test 1, 2 weeks after DPC sensitization. Treatment reported: therapeutic diphenylcyclopropenone sensitization with weekly scalp DPC. In TCRdb, the RACE reads were re-called with MiXCR into one record per CDR3 protein. Among 74,000 or so distinct CDR3 sequences listed, 10% were seen once. This material consisted of whole blood, taken in connection with sensitization to the hapten diphenylcyclopropenone (DPC). The receptor set was obtained from a woman in her forties or fifties with alopecia areata. Some clones in this sample may be carry-over from other donors' samples.

In its sample, this clonotype was seen a few times. This sequence joins TRBV12-3 or TRBV12-4 and TRBJ2-5, with D possibly TRBD2 on 6 matching bases. The CDR3 covers 15 residues. Trimming took off 3 bases at V and 0 bases at J, with 11 bases between the two ends. CDR3: CASSFAGGYQETQYF. The DNA of the CDR3 is TGTGCCAGCAGTTTTGCCGGGGGATACCAAGAGACCCAGTACTTC.

This clonotype was detected only a few times. This chain connects TRBV7-2 to TRBJ2-3, with D perhaps TRBD1 or TRBD2 (5 bases each). This CDR3 spans 14 amino acids. Trimming stripped 5 bases from V and 8 bases from J, with 17 bases between. Germline V gives CDR1 SGHTA, CDR2 FQGNSA. CDR3 DNA sequence: TGTGCCAGCAGCACCGGGGCCAGTTGGGGTACGCAGTATTTT. This encodes CASSTGASWGTQYF.

This clonotype appeared many times. The chain employs TRBV18 and TRBJ1-5; D is uncertain. Germline assignment: CDR1 KGHSH and CDR2 LQKENI. V was pared by 3 bases and J by 5 bases, with 17 bases between. CDR3 length equals 16 residues. CDR3: CASSPGNPASDQPQHF. The CDR3 DNA sequence: TGTGCCAGCTCACCGGGCAACCCAGCCTCGGATCAGCCCCAGCATTTT.

This clonotype was observed at least ten times. The chain combines TRBV2 with TRBJ2-7; D not certain. This CDR3 has 15 residues. V was pared by 3 bases and J by 0 bases, with 12 bases between. Looked up from germline, CDR1 is SNHLY and CDR2 is FYNNEI. This CDR3 is CASSDRTASSYEQYF. In nucleotides, the CDR3 is TGTGCCAGCAGTGATAGGACGGCGAGCTCCTACGAGCAGTACTTC.

The gene calls are TRBV6-5 and TRBJ1-1; D is unclear. Per germline, CDR1 MNHEY and CDR2 SVGAGI. The length of the CDR3 is 12 residues. V gave up 1 base and J gave up 6 bases, with 6 bases separating them. CDR3 residues: CASSYLGAEAFF. CDR3 coding DNA: TGTGCCAGCAGTTACTTAGGTGCTGAAGCTTTCTTT.

The chain combines TRBV7-8 with TRBJ2-7; TRBD1 aligns across 7 bases. Germline assignment: CDR1 SGHVS and CDR2 FQNEAQ. The CDR3 runs to 14 residues. V lost 2 bases to trimming and J lost 6 bases; unmatched junction nucleotides: 7. The CDR3 nucleotides read TGTGCCAGCAGCTTAAAACAGGGGAAAGGCGAGCAGTACTTC. This gives the protein CASSLKQGKGEQYF.

The sample holds a few counts of this clonotype. The chain recombines TRBV9 with TRBJ1-6; D is unclear. V was cut by 3 bases and J by 9 bases, with 10 bases left in between. Germline CDR1 and CDR2: SGDLS and YYNGEE. The CDR3 is made up of 13 amino acids. The CDR3 nucleotides read TGTGCCAGCAGCGAGGTGGTAGGTTCACCCCTCCACTTT. It yields the protein CASSEVVGSPLHF.

This clonotype has a handful of counts. The chain has TRBV20-1 and TRBJ2-1; 7 bases fit TRBD2. The V gene's germline CDR1 is DFQATT and CDR2 SNEGSKA (reference sequence). This CDR3 region has 17 residues. After removal of 2 bases from V and 4 bases from J, the junction contained 14 bases not matched to a gene. This CDR3 is CSARKMMAGARYNEQFF. DNA of the CDR3: TGCAGTGCTAGAAAGATGATGGCGGGAGCAAGGTACAATGAGCAGTTCTTC.

This clonotype was counted many times. The rearrangement links TRBV29-1 to TRBJ2-7; D gene ambiguous. The CDR3 has 12 residues. V gave up 1 base and J gave up 4 bases, with 8 bases separating them. Germline CDR1 SQVTM, CDR2 ANQGSEA. The CDR3 nucleotides read TGCAGCGTTGAAGGCGAGTTTTACGAGCAGTACTTC. The encoded protein is CSVEGEFYEQYF.

This chain joins TRBV4-1 and TRBJ1-3; D gene unclear. The V end was cut by 1 base, the J end by 3 bases, with 13 bases between. Germline V gives CDR1 MGHRA, CDR2 YSYEKL. This CDR3 region has 16 residues. In DNA form, the CDR3 reads TGCGCCAGCAGCCAAGCTCCGGGTCTTAGTGGAAACACCATATATTTT. Translated, it gives CASSQAPGLSGNTIYF.

The chain couples TRBV4-1 to TRBJ2-7; D is undetermined. In germline, CDR1 is MGHRA, CDR2 YSYEKL. The CDR3 has 14 residues. Trimming removed 0 bases from V and 3 bases from J, with 9 bases in between. CDR3 sequence reads: CASSQEGPNYEQYF. The CDR3 bases are TGCGCCAGCAGCCAAGAAGGCCCGAACTACGAGCAGTACTTC.

In this sample, this clonotype turned up a few times. The chain carries TRBV28 and TRBJ2-7, with no clear D. V dropped 8 bases and J dropped 3 bases, with 8 bases sitting between them. Per germline, CDR1 MDHEN and CDR2 SYDVKM. The CDR3 sequence is 11 residues long. CDR3 amino acids: CASGRLYEQYF. DNA for the CDR3: TGTGCCAGCGGCAGGCTCTACGAGCAGTACTTC.

This clonotype has a count of ten or more. V usage is TRBV12-3 or TRBV12-4 and J usage is TRBJ1-4; 10 bases match TRBD1. The CDR3 sequence is 14 residues long. The trim removed 6 bases at V and 11 bases at J, leaving 9 bases unmatched. The chain's CDR3 is CASSLRDRGWKLFF. CDR3 DNA: TGTGCCAGCAGCCTCCGGGACAGGGGTTGGAAACTGTTTTTT.

This chain connects TRBV7-8 to TRBJ1-3, with TRBD1 as a possible D gene (5 bases). CDR3 length equals 15 residues. Trimming removed 5 bases at V and 0 bases at J, with 11 bases between. Germline loops: CDR1 SGHVS, CDR2 FQNEAQ. The CDR3 nucleotides are TGTGCCAGCAGCCCACAGGACACCTCTGGAAACACCATATATTTT. It is translated as CASSPQDTSGNTIYF.

The chain carries TRBV20-1 and TRBJ2-1; 12 bases map to TRBD2. This CDR3 comprises 14 residues. With V trimmed by 6 bases and J by 7 bases, 7 bases remained unmatched. Germline V CDR1 and CDR2: DFQATT, SNEGSKA (reference sequence). Written as DNA, the CDR3 is TGCAGTGCCGAGACTAGCGGGAGCTTAAATGAGCAGTTCTTC. This sequence encodes CSAETSGSLNEQFF.

This clonotype was found a few times. The chain is built from TRBV29-1 and TRBJ2-6; D is possibly TRBD1 (6 bases). The CDR3 length is 15 residues. Trimming pared 7 bases from V and 0 bases from J, leaving 13 bases between. Germline loops: CDR1 SQVTM, CDR2 ANQGSEA. This CDR3 reads CSASDRVSGANVLTF. The CDR3 DNA reads as TGCAGCGCTTCGGACAGAGTCTCTGGGGCCAACGTCCTGACTTTC.

This clonotype was counted between two and nine times. This chain joins TRBV7-2 and TRBJ1-2; 8 bases are a match to TRBD1. Germline loops: CDR1 SGHTA, CDR2 FQGNSA. The CDR3 extends over 15 amino acids. The J segment lost 0 bases and the V segment lost 2 bases, leaving 2 bases of the junction unmatched. The CDR3 nucleotides read TGTGCCAGCAGCTTAATGGACAGGGCTAACTATGGCTACACCTTC. It encodes CASSLMDRANYGYTF.

This chain connects TRBV6-6 to TRBJ2-7; 10 nucleotides align to TRBD2. Looked up from germline, CDR1 is MNHNY and CDR2 is SVGAGI (reference sequence). This CDR3 is built from 16 residues. The V segment lost 6 bases and the J segment 7 bases; nucleotides outside the gene matches: 15. The DNA of the CDR3 is TGTGCCAGCAGCCGATCCGGACTAGCGGTTGGAGGAGAGCAGTACTTC. The encoded protein is CASSRSGLAVGGEQYF.

Ten or more counts support this clonotype. The gene calls are TRBV20-1 and TRBJ1-1; weak D call: TRBD1 (5 bases). CDR1 is DFQATT, CDR2 SNEGSKA, per germline (reference sequence). This CDR3 region has 15 residues. Trimming took off 0 bases at V and 0 bases at J, with 11 bases between the two ends. The CDR3 is CSAREGGRMNTEAFF. The CDR3 DNA sequence: TGCAGTGCTAGAGAGGGGGGACGGATGAACACTGAAGCTTTCTTT.

The chain links TRBV7-2 to TRBJ1-5; TRBD1 is a possible D gene (5 bases). The CDR3 totals 14 residues. Per germline, CDR1 SGHTA and CDR2 FQGNSA. Trimming shortened V by 0 bases and J by 7 bases, and 10 bases separated the two germline ends. Here the CDR3 reads CASSLARDGQPQHF. The CDR3 DNA is TGTGCCAGCAGCTTAGCTAGGGACGGCCAGCCCCAGCATTTT.

The genes are TRBV15 and TRBJ2-3; 12 nucleotides line up with TRBD2. With 2 bases clipped from V and 3 bases from J, the junction kept 3 bases outside the gene matches. CDR3 size: 16 residues. CDR1 and CDR2 from the germline V gene are LNHNV and YYDKDF (reference sequence). The CDR3 DNA reads TGTGCCACCAGCAGAACGACTAGCGGGAGAACAGATACGCAGTATTTT. It is translated as CATSRTTSGRTDTQYF.

The genes are TRBV6-2 or TRBV6-3 and TRBJ2-3, with 10 bases fitting TRBD2. Germline CDR1 is MNHEY and CDR2 is SVGEGT. The CDR3 totals 15 residues. The junction had 11 bases not matched to a gene; V was cut back by 8 bases and J by 6 bases. The CDR3 is CASRDPSGREDTQYF. DNA for the CDR3: TGTGCCAGCCGGGATCCTAGCGGGAGAGAGGATACGCAGTATTTT.

This clonotype was recorded many times. The gene calls are TRBV6-6 and TRBJ1-6; D unresolved. V lost 6 bases to trimming and J lost 8 bases, with 11 bases between them. CDR3 length: 13 amino acids. Germline-derived CDR1 and CDR2 are MNHNY and SVGAGI (reference sequence). CDR3 nucleotides: TGTGCCAGCAGCTCCAACACCGATTCACCCCTCCACTTT. It yields the protein CASSSNTDSPLHF.